The clone carrying this T cell receptor beta chain was recorded only once. The sample belongs to a study of blood T cell repertoires in COVID-19. Study-wide context: The samples span acute and convalescent COVID-19 from the United States, Italy and Spain. In each case, the material was cDNA or gDNA derived from T cells, B-cell-depleted T cells, or PBMCs.

Enrolled during active infection, Seattle patients were then followed longitudinally. Authors' analysis steps: Reference gene primer amplification gave estimated nucleated cell counts. Produced via immunoSEQ multiplex PCR; TCRdb's table is partial and in-frame only. V, J and clone size derive from that table, while D and trimming were established from the DNA sequence. The repertoire holds 400,000 to 450,000 clones, around 89% seen once, with roughly 1.6% in the top ten. In germline, CDR1 is MNHEY, CDR2 SVGAGI. V dropped 2 bases and J dropped 4 bases, with 14 bases sitting between them. The CDR3 runs 15 residues.

The sequenced sample consisted of peripheral blood. The source of this sequence is a woman between 35 and 50 years old with COVID-19, enrolled during active disease. V gene TRBV6-5 combines with J gene TRBJ1-1; D not certain. The CDR3 sequence is CASSYKSPPGTEAFF. CDR3 sequence (DNA): TGTGCCAGCAGTTACAAAAGTCCCCCGGGCACTGAAGCTTTCTTT.